Below, one T cell receptor (beta chain) is given with its context. V trimming: 6 bases; J trimming: 7 bases; junction bases outside the gene matches: 12. Germline V gene data show CDR1 as MNHEY and CDR2 as SMNVEV (reference sequence). The CDR3 consists of 15 residues. The data originate from a study of blood T cell repertoires in COVID-19. Whole-study context: From the United States, Italy and Spain came samples of acute and convalescent COVID-19.

TCRdb's copy holds only in-frame clones and misses some; the assay was immunoSEQ multiplex PCR. The data show 200,000 to 300,000 clones, with around nine tenths seen just once and about 5.2% held by the top ten. The receptor was derived from a woman aged 55-70 years with COVID-19, enrolled during active disease. The V call is TRBV27, the J call TRBJ2-7, with 10 bases identical to TRBD2. The sample was peripheral blood. CDR3 sequence reads: CASRSGRARRSEQYF. The CDR3 DNA follows: TGTGCCAGCAGAAGCGGGAGGGCCCGAAGAAGTGAGCAGTACTTC.